This TCR beta chain was recorded in a study of shared clonotypes between healthy human individuals. Germline V gives CDR1 LGHNA, CDR2 YSLEER. This CDR3 comprises 16 residues. Trimming shortened V by 4 bases and J by 4 bases, and 16 bases separated the two germline ends. On sorted subsets, replicate PCRs used 200 ng DNA, or some 28,000 T cell genomes. Repertoires were generated with immunoSEQ multiplex PCR, while TCRdb's copy carries only in-frame clones and drops some. The sample yields about 2.4 million clones, approximately 93% seen once. Sequenced: naive CD4+ T cells from PBMCs. The subset is: CD45RA+ positively selected. The chain combines TRBV4-3 with TRBJ2-2, with D perhaps matching TRBD1 (5 bases). This TCR came from a man aged 18 to 29 in good health. Some clones in this sample may be carry-over from other donors' samples. CDR3 amino acids: CASSPNPQGSTGELFF. DNA of the CDR3: TGCGCCAGCAGCCCAAACCCCCAGGGATCCACCGGGGAGCTGTTTTTT.